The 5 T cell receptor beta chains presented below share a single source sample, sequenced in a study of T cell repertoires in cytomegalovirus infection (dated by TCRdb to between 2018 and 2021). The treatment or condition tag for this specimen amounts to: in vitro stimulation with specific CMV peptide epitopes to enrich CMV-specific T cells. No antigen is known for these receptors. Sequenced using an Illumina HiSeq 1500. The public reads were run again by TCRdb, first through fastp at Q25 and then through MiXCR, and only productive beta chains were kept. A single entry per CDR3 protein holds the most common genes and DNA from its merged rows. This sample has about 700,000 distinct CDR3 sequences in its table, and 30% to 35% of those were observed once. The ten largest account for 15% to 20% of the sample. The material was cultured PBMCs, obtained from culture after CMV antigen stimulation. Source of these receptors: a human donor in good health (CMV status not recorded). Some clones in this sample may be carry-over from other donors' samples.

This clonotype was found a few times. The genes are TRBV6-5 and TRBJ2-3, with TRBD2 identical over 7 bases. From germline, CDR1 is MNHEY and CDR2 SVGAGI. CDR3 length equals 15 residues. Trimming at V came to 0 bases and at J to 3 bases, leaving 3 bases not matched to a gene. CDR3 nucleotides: TGTGCCAGCAGTTACTCGGCTAGCGGTACAGATACGCAGTATTTT. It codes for CASSYSASGTDTQYF.

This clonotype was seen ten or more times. The CDR3 protein is CASSLTGHRSYNSPLHF. The DNA of the CDR3 is TGTGCCAGCAGCTTAACCGGACACCGCTCCTATAATTCACCCCTCCACTTT. This chain uses TRBV7-6 with TRBJ1-6; tentatively, D is TRBD1 (5 bases). This CDR3 has 17 residues. The V gene lost 2 bases and the J gene lost 0 bases, with 11 bases spanning the gap. Germline CDR1 and CDR2: SGHVS and FNYEAQ.

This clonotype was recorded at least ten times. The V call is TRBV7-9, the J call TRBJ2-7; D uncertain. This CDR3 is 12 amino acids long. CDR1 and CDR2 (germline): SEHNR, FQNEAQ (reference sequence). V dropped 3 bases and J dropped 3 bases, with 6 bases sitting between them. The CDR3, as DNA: TGTGCCAGCAGCTTTGGAAACTACGAGCAGTACTTC. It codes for CASSFGNYEQYF.

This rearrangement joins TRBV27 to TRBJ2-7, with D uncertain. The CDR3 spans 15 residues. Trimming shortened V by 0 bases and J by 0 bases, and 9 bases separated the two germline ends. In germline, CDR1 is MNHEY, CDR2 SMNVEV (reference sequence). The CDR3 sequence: CASSLSRVTSYEQYF. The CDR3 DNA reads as TGTGCCAGCAGTTTATCAAGGGTTACCTCCTACGAGCAGTACTTC.

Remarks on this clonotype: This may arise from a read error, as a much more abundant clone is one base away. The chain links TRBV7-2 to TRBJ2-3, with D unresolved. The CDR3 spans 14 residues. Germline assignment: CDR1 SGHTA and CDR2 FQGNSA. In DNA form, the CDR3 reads TGTGCCAGCAGCCGCTTCTACCGCACAGATACGAAGTATTTT. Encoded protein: CASSRFYRTDTKYF.